Included here is one T cell receptor beta chain sequence, with context. This clonotype showed up just a few times. The specificity of this receptor is unknown. Base qualities are not at hand, and no much larger clone is one base apart. The source of the sample is a study of blood T cells in healthy people across ages (dated by TCRdb to the mid-2010s). In the study overall: In model experiments, template switching captured about one uniquely barcoded TCR beta cDNA molecule for every two T cells. The study analyzed two additional independent replicas of 1 million unique cDNA reads from the same blood draw for two donors, one aged 18 to 29 and one aged 80 or older. To avoid experimental bias, donors of different ages were spread randomly across the sequencing lanes. Age-related changes in TCR beta repertoire diversity were measured in the study by deep sequencing normalized with unique cDNA molecular identifiers. The donors were divided into four age groups: young (average around 16 years), middle-aged (under 40), aged (approximately 62) and long-lived (roughly 82).

Study-wide findings and limitations: Bulk unsorted PBMC profiling prevented conclusive comparison of naive and antigen-experienced compartments. Estimates of total diversity based on one million sequenced T cells were considered lower bounds and underestimates. There was a strong correlation between observed TCR beta diversity and the percentage of naive T cells measured by flow cytometry. As age increased, observed TCR beta diversity per million T cells dropped in a roughly linear way, and a significant reduction was already evident by age around 41. Compared with the aged group, the long-lived group had more naive CD4+ T cells, fewer expanded clones and increased TCR diversity, a pattern suggesting age selection. The CMV infection status of donors was not known, potentially confounding age-related changes in expanded clonotypes.

Libraries were made using 5' RACE. Instrument used: Illumina HiSeq 2500. A second roughly 7 to 11 cycle PCR used a sample-barcoded 5' primer and a J-beta primer mix. Each TCR beta cDNA molecule received a unique molecular identifier from a template-switch 5' adaptor carrying 12 random nucleotides. At least 2.5 million CDR3-containing paired-end reads were obtained from each sample. First-strand cDNA synthesis was performed from all RNA using the Mint cDNA synthesis kit, with priming by a TRBC-specific oligonucleotide. All cDNA was treated with uracil-DNA glycosylase and then went through a first 18-cycle PCR with the universal primers M1SS and BC2_uni_R. As for how the authors treated the data: Normalization of each sample was performed by random selection of 1 million high-quality reads, each carrying a distinct molecular identifier. Reads with shared molecular identifiers were discarded instead of being binned into consensus sequences. MiTCR, run with a Q25 quality threshold and the strictest error-elimination algorithm, handled CDR3 identification, clonotype clustering and error correction. A nonparametric unseen species model with Euler transformation was used to estimate lower-bound total TCR beta diversity. In TCRdb, the public reads were trimmed at Q25 with fastp and aligned with MiXCR, with productive beta chains retained. Merged by CDR3 protein, the rows form single entries marked with the most common genes and DNA. These V and J calls rely on TCRdb rather than the paper's analysis. Present in this sample are 700,000 or so distinct CDR3 sequences, about a fifth of which were seen just once. The ten largest account for 22% of the sample.

Systemically healthy Caucasian individuals from Russia, 39 in total and aged roughly 6 to 100 years, were included as donors. Each donor gave 8 to 10 milliliters of peripheral blood, drawn into EDTA-treated Vacutainer tubes. Ficoll-Paque density-gradient centrifugation was used to isolate PBMCs, with at least 6 million obtained per sample. Total RNA, at least 5 micrograms per sample, was extracted from PBMCs with Trizol reagent. Naive CD45RAhigh/CD27high T cell percentages were measured by flow cytometry on a PBMC aliquot from every donor. The germline V gene (reference sequence) supplies CDR1 LGHDT and CDR2 YNNKEL. The CDR3 holds 16 amino acids from the cysteine to the phenylalanine. The sequence is cut down to CDR3 DNA, 48 bases in frame from base 1.

The TCR comes from an older man in good health. Source material: blood. The chain links TRBV3-1 with TRBJ2-5, with the D gene too uncertain to name. Matching the DNA end better, TRBJ2-1 makes the J call doubtful. The bases read TGTGCCAGCAGCCAAGTCTCCCTCCGGGCCCCACATGAGCAGTTCTTC. This translates into CASSQVSLRAPHEQFF.